This T cell receptor (beta chain) originates from a study of OX40 agonist ivuxolimab in advanced cancers. Study overall: Enrolled patients in dose escalation had cancers that were hepatocellular carcinoma, melanoma, renal cell or head and neck cancer.

Repertoires were generated with immunoSEQ multiplex PCR, while TCRdb's copy carries only in-frame clones and drops some. The sample lists 75,000 to 100,000 clones, just over 85% occurring once. The CDR3 runs to 16 residues. Germline V gene sequence: CDR1 LNHDA, CDR2 SQIVND (reference sequence). V lost 4 bases to trimming and J lost 3 bases; unmatched junction nucleotides: 5. This material consisted of CD4+ or CD8+ T cells sorted from blood, taken in a trial of the OX40 agonist ivuxolimab. The rearrangement joins TRBV19 to TRBJ2-2; TRBD2 matches at 10 bases. This TCR came from an adult with an advanced solid tumor such as melanoma, head and neck, liver or kidney cancer. As DNA, the CDR3 is TGTGCCAGTAGTACTTTAAGCGGGGGGGACACCGGGGAGCTGTTTTTT. It is translated as CASSTLSGGDTGELFF.